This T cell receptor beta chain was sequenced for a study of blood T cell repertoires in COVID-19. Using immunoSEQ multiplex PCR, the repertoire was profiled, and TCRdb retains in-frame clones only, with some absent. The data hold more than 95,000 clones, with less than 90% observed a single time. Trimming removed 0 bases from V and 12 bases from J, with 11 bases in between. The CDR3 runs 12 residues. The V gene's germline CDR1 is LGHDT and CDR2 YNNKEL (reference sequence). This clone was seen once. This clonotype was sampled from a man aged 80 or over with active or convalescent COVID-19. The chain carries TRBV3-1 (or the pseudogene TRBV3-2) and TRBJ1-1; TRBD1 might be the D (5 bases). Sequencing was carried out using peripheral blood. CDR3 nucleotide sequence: TGTGCCAGCAGCCAAGAGGGGGGGAGGCCTTTCTTT. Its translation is CASSQEGGRPFF.